The sequence of this T cell receptor beta chain was determined in a study of OX40 agonist ivuxolimab in advanced cancers. Study in general: Previous treatment with anti-PD-1, anti-PD-L1 or anti-CTLA-4 therapy was allowed; about 37% had received some.

CDR1 is SGHNT, CDR2 YYREEE, per germline (reference sequence). Trimming took off 4 bases at V and 4 bases at J, with 9 bases between the two ends. CDR3 length equals 13 residues. TCRdb's table, derived via immunoSEQ multiplex PCR, lists solely in-frame clones and lacks some. The data hold roughly 30,000 clones, with approximately 83% observed a single time. This receptor was taken from an adult with an advanced solid tumor such as melanoma, head and neck, liver or kidney cancer. The V and J genes are TRBV5-4 and TRBJ2-1, with D unresolved. Sequencing was performed on CD4+ or CD8+ T cells sorted from blood, taken in a trial of the OX40 agonist ivuxolimab. CDR3 amino acids: CASSVPTYNEQFF. As DNA, the CDR3 is TGTGCCAGCAGCGTGCCCACGTACAATGAGCAGTTCTTC.